This T cell receptor beta chain was recorded in a study of response to subunit inactivated influenza vaccine. Trimming left V 6 bases short and J 4 bases short, with 10 bases between. The CDR3 contains 13 residues. The V gene's germline CDR1 is SGHRS and CDR2 YFSETQ. TCRdb reprocessed the RT-PCR reads via MiXCR and lists one record per CDR3 protein. The data hold just under 550,000 distinct CDR3 sequences, with around 21% observed a single time. The data also belong to a second study, concerning T cells expressing NK-cell markers. In that study: cDNA encoding TCR beta was synthesized via 5'RACE template switching incorporating UMIs.

The J gene is TRBJ1-4, the V gene TRBV5-1; D is unclear. Sequencing was performed on CD4+ T cells sorted from PBMCs, taken 11 to 12 days after vaccination. The clonotype originates from a man aged 50 or older who received an inactivated influenza vaccine. The CDR3 region has the DNA TGCGCCAGCAAGCTGGGGAATAATGAAAAACTGTTTTTT. This translates into CASKLGNNEKLFF.